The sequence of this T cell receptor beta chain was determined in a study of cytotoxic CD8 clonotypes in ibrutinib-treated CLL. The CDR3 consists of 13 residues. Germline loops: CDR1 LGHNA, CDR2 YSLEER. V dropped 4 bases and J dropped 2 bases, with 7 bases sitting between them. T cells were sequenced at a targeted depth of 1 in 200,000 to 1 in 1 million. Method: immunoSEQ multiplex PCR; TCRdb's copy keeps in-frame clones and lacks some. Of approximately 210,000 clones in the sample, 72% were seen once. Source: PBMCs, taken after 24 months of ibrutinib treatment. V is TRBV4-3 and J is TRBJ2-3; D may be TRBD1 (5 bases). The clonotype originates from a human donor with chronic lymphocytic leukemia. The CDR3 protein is CASSRGLTDTQYF. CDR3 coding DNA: TGCGCCAGCAGCCGGGGCCTCACAGATACGCAGTATTTT.